This T cell receptor beta chain was profiled in a study of shared clonotypes between healthy human individuals. Study findings and constraints: Only blood was sampled; tissue repertoires likely differ.

Measured with immunoSEQ multiplex PCR; TCRdb has only the in-frame clones, and not every one. The table includes hundreds of thousands of clones, around three quarters detected once. As for this clone: Its specificity is not known.

Sequenced input: PBMCs. The receptor was derived from a woman between 35 and 50 years old in good health. Some clones in this sample may be carry-over from other donors' samples.

The CDR3 DNA sequence: TGTGCCAGCAGCATCGACAGGAGTAACAACTATGGCTACACCTTC. Translating it yields CASSIDRSNNYGYTF. The chain links TRBV7-8 to TRBJ1-2, with TRBD1 as a possible D gene (6 bases). This CDR3 spans 15 amino acids. Germline V gives CDR1 SGHVS, CDR2 FQNEAQ. V lost 5 bases to trimming and J lost 2 bases, with 15 bases between them.